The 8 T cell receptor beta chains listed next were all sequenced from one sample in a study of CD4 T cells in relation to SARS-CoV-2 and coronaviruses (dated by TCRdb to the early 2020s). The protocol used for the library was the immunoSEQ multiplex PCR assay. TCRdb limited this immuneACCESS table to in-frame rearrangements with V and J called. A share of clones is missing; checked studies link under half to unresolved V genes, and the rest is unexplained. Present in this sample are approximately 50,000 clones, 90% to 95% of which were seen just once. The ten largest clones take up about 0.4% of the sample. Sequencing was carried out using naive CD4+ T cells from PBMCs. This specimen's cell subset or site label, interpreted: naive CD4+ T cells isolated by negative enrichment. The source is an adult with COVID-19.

The CDR3 is CASSGRGQGAGGELFF. CDR3 nucleotide sequence: TGTGCCAGCAGCGGTCGGGGACAGGGGGCTGGCGGGGAGCTGTTTTTT. The chain couples TRBV9 to TRBJ2-2; 12 bases line up with TRBD1. V dropped 3 bases and J dropped 7; count of bases not matched to a gene: 7. The length of the CDR3 is 16 residues. The germline V gene encodes CDR1 SGDLS and CDR2 YYNGEE. Together with reference TRBV9 and TRBJ2-2, the CDR3 gives the full variable domain: DSGVTQTPKHLITATGQRVTLRCSPRSGDLSVYWYQQSLDQGLQFLIQYYNGEERAKGNILERFSAQQFPDLHSELNLSSLELGDSALYFCASSGRGQGAGGELFFGEGSRLTVL.

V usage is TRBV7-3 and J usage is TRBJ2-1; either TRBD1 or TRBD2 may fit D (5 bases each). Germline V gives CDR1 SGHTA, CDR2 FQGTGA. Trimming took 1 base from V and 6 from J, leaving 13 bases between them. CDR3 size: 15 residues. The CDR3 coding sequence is TGTGCCAGCAGCTTAATTGGGGGAGTAGGCAATGAGCAGTTCTTC. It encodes CASSLIGGVGNEQFF.

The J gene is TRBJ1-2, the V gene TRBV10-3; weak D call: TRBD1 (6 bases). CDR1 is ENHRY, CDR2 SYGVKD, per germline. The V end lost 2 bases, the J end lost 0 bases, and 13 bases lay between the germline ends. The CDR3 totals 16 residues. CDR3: CAISEGQGPTNYGYTF. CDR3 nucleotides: TGTGCCATCAGTGAGGGGCAGGGGCCGACTAACTATGGCTACACCTTC.

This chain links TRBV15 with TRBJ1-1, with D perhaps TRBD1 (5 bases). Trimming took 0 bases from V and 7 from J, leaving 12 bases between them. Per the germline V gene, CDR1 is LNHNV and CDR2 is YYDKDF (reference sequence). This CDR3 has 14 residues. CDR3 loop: CATSREGPGSEAFF. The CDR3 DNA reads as TGTGCCACCAGCAGAGAGGGGCCGGGAAGTGAAGCTTTCTTT.

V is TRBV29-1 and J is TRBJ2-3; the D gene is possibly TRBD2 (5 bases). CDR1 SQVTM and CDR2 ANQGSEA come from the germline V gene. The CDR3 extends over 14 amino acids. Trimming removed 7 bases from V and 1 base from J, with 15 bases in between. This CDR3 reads CSARPSRGTDTQYF. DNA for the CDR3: TGCAGCGCCCGACCTAGCAGAGGCACAGATACGCAGTATTTT.

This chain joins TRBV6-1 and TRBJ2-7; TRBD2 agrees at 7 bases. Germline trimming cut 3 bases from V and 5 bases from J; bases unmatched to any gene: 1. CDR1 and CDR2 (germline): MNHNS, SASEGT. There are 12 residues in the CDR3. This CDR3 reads CASSEGGDEQYF. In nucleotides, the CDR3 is TGTGCCAGCAGTGAGGGGGGGGACGAGCAGTACTTC.

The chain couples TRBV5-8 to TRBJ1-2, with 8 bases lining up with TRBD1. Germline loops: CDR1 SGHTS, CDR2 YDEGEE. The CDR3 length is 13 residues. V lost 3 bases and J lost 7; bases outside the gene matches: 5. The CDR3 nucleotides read TGTGCCAGCAGCTCTTCAGGGGGCCGTGGCTACACCTTC. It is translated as CASSSSGGRGYTF.

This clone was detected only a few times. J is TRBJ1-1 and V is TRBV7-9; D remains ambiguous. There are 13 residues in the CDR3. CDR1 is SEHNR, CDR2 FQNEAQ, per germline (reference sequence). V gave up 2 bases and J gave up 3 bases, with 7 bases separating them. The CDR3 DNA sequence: TGTGCCAGCAGCTTATTTGAGGACACTGAAGCTTTCTTT. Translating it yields CASSLFEDTEAFF.